This TCR beta chain was sequenced during a study of technical replicates of blood from a few donors. Germline V gene data show CDR1 as SNHLY and CDR2 as FYNNEI. This CDR3 region has 14 residues. V lost 4 bases to trimming and J lost 4 bases; unmatched junction nucleotides: 2. Assay: immunoSEQ multiplex PCR; the TCRdb copy retains only in-frame clones and omits some. The sample has around 79,000 clones, about 91% seen once. The chain couples TRBV2 to TRBJ1-5; 9 bases align to TRBD1. The sequencing sample was made of T cells isolated from PBMCs. This TCR came from a human donor in good health. The CDR3 coding sequence is TGTGCCAGCAGTGGACAGGGGGGAAATCAGCCCCAGCATTTT. Translated: CASSGQGGNQPQHF.